This entry lists 8 T cell receptor beta chains sequenced from one sample in a study of post-analysis software for immune sequencing data. General observations from the study: Controls showed lower frequencies than patients for several TRBV segments, and TRBV5-6, TRBV5-1 and TRBV20-1 were among these.

Prepared TCR beta cDNA libraries contained unique molecular identifiers. TCRdb reprocessed the PCR reads via MiXCR and lists one record per CDR3 protein. The sample has 800,000 to 950,000 distinct CDR3 sequences, around 53% seen once; the top ten hold under 6%. Their specific antigens are unknown. Sequenced material: blood. Receptors originate from a girl aged 10-17 years with multiple sclerosis.

The chain links TRBV5-6 to TRBJ1-2, with 7 positions matching TRBD1. The length of the CDR3 is 13 residues. Looked up from germline, CDR1 is SGHDT and CDR2 is YYEEEE. Trimming took 4 bases from V and 8 from J; bases not matched to a gene: 8. CDR3 sequence (DNA): TGTGCCAGCAGCGCAACAGGGGTCGACGGCTACACCTTC. Encoded protein: CASSATGVDGYTF.

In DNA, the CDR3 is TGCAGCGTTCACGGGGGGTCAGGGGGCTACGAGCAGTACTTC. This sequence encodes CSVHGGSGGYEQYF. The rearrangement joins TRBV29-1 to TRBJ2-7; either TRBD1 or TRBD2 may supply D (7 bases each). Germline assignment: CDR1 SQVTM and CDR2 ANQGSEA. CDR3 length: 14 residues. The germline V and J ends were trimmed by 5 bases and 3 bases, with 17 bases remaining between them.

This chain uses TRBV5-5 with TRBJ1-2, with a possible D match to TRBD1 (6 bases). V was trimmed by 4 bases and J by 0 bases, leaving 10 bases between them. The CDR3 has 14 amino acids. Germline V lookup: CDR1 SGHKS, CDR2 YYEKEE (reference sequence). The CDR3 sequence is CASSRTAANYGYTF. Here the CDR3 DNA reads TGTGCCAGCAGCCGGACAGCCGCTAACTATGGCTACACCTTC.

The gene calls are TRBV20-1 and TRBJ2-7, with 9 bases that match TRBD1. The V gene's germline CDR1 is DFQATT and CDR2 SNEGSKA (reference sequence). This CDR3 has 13 residues. The trim removed 5 bases at V and 5 bases at J, leaving 7 bases unmatched. The CDR3 loop is CSAARDRDDEQYF. In nucleotides, the CDR3 is TGCAGTGCTGCTAGGGACAGGGACGACGAGCAGTACTTC.

The chain employs TRBV12-3 or TRBV12-4 and TRBJ1-1; D gene uncertain. V lost 5 bases to trimming and J lost 5 bases, with 18 bases between them. The CDR3 spans 15 residues. CDR3 nucleotides: TGTGCCAGCAGTGTAAAACAAGGGCTGGGGACTGAAGCTTTCTTT. It encodes CASSVKQGLGTEAFF.

The chain uses TRBV12-3 or TRBV12-4 and TRBJ1-5; D unclear. This CDR3 region has 15 residues. V shed 6 bases and J shed 5 bases, with 17 bases lying between them. CDR3 in amino acids: CASSAAPDGYQPQHF. The CDR3 DNA reads TGTGCCAGCAGCGCCGCCCCAGACGGTTATCAGCCCCAGCATTTT.

This sequence joins TRBV10-3 and TRBJ1-4, with D maybe TRBD1 (6 bases). Trimming stripped 10 bases from V and 5 bases from J, with 11 bases between. Germline assignment: CDR1 ENHRY and CDR2 SYGVKD. This CDR3 has 12 amino acids. The CDR3 DNA reads as TGTGCCACAGGAGGACAGAATGAAAAACTGTTTTTT. Translated: CATGGQNEKLFF.

The chain combines TRBV4-1 with TRBJ2-5; 7 nucleotides match TRBD1. The germline V gene encodes CDR1 MGHRA and CDR2 YSYEKL. The junction had 5 bases not matched to a gene; V was cut back by 2 bases and J by 2 bases. This CDR3 comprises 15 residues. The CDR3 region is CASSQLDRVQETQYF. For the CDR3, the DNA is TGCGCCAGCAGCCAATTAGACAGGGTGCAAGAGACCCAGTACTTC.